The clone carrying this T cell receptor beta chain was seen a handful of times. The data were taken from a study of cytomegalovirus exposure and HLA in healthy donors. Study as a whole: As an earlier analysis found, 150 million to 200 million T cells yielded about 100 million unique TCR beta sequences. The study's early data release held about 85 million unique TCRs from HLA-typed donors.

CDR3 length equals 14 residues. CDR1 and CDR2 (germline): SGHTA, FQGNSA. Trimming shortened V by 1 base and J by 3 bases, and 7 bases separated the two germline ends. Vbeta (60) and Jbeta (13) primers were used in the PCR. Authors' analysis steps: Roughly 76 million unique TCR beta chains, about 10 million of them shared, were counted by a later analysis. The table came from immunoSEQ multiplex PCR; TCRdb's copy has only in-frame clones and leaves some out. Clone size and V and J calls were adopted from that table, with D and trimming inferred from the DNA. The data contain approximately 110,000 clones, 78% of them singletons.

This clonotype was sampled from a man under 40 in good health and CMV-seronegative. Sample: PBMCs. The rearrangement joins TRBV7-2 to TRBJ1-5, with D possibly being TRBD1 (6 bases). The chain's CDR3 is CASSLGQVNQPQHF. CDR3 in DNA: TGTGCCAGCAGCTTAGGACAGGTCAATCAGCCCCAGCATTTT.